The 13 T cell receptor beta chains reported below all come from one sample, sequenced in a study of blood T cell repertoires in COVID-19. Only in-frame clones appear in the TCRdb table, and some are missing; sequencing was by immunoSEQ multiplex PCR. The sample holds roughly 380,000 clones, over 75% seen once. Sequenced input: PBMCs or T cells enriched from blood (not recorded which). These receptors all come from a man under 40 who had recovered from COVID-19.

The CDR3 sequence: CASSLGARADGELFF. The CDR3 DNA is TGTGCCAGCAGCTTGGGGGCCAGGGCGGACGGGGAGCTGTTTTTT. This chain connects TRBV5-8 to TRBJ2-2, with TRBD1 as a possible D gene (5 bases). Germline CDR1 is SGHTS and CDR2 is YDEGEE. Trimming removed 0 bases at V and 7 bases at J, with 13 bases between. The CDR3 runs 15 residues.

This clone was observed once. J is TRBJ2-2 and V is TRBV6-4, with D unclear. V was pared by 10 bases and J by 1 base, with 10 bases between. The CDR3 extends over 13 amino acids. Germline CDR1 reads MRHNA; CDR2 reads SNTAGT. The CDR3 region has the DNA TGTGCCACCTCCCGAGAGAACACCGGGGAGCTGTTTTTT. Amino acids: CATSRENTGELFF.

The CDR3 region is CASSSPLAGASRHTQYF. The CDR3 nucleotides read TGTGCCAGCAGCTCACCCCTAGCGGGGGCCTCTCGCCATACGCAGTATTTT. This chain joins TRBV7-9 and TRBJ2-3; 10 positions agree with TRBD2. The trim removed 4 bases at V and 7 bases at J, leaving 14 bases unmatched. This CDR3 has 17 residues. Germline V CDR1 and CDR2: SEHNR, FQNEAQ (reference sequence).

This chain uses TRBV5-1 with TRBJ2-1; 7 bases match TRBD1. There are 17 residues in the CDR3. Trimming took 5 bases from V and 2 from J; bases not matched to a gene: 13. The germline V gene has CDR1 SGHRS and CDR2 YFSETQ. For the CDR3, the DNA is TGCGCCAGCAGAGACCATCAGCCGGGACAGCCCTACAATGAGCAGTTCTTC. Amino acids: CASRDHQPGQPYNEQFF. The full variable domain, rest sourced from reference TRBV5-1 and TRBJ2-1, is KAGVTQTPRYLIKTRGQQVTLSCSPISGHRSVSWYQQTPGQGLQFLFEYFSETQRNKGNFPGRFSGRQFSNSRSEMNVSTLELGDSALYLCASRDHQPGQPYNEQFFGPGTRLTVL.

The chain combines TRBV18 with TRBJ2-6; a weak D match, TRBD1 (5 bases). Trimming left V 2 bases short and J 2 bases short, with 13 bases between. The length of the CDR3 is 17 residues. The germline V gene has CDR1 KGHSH and CDR2 LQKENI. This CDR3 reads CASSPKGPGTGANVLTF. The DNA for the CDR3 is TGTGCCAGCTCACCAAAGGGGCCAGGGACTGGGGCCAACGTCCTGACTTTC.

The chain uses TRBV30 and TRBJ1-6, with D unclear. The CDR3 extends over 13 amino acids. CDR1 and CDR2 (germline): GTSNPN, SVGIG (reference sequence). Trimming cost V 8 bases and J 1 base, with 9 bases left between them. The CDR3 loop reads CAERGSYNSPLHF. The CDR3 bases are TGTGCCGAACGGGGATCCTATAATTCACCCCTCCACTTT.

The genes are TRBV4-1 and TRBJ1-1, with 8 bases identical to TRBD1. The trim removed 3 bases at V and 0 bases at J, leaving 6 bases unmatched. This CDR3 region has 16 residues. In germline, CDR1 is MGHRA, CDR2 YSYEKL. The CDR3 nucleotides read TGCGCCAGCAGCCACTATATGACAGGGGTGAACACTGAAGCTTTCTTT. Amino acids: CASSHYMTGVNTEAFF.

This clone was detected once. This chain uses TRBV7-8 with TRBJ2-7; D is unclear. V dropped 5 bases and J dropped 3 bases, with 14 bases sitting between them. Germline V gene data show CDR1 as SGHVS and CDR2 as FQNEAQ. The CDR3 extends over 14 amino acids. The DNA of the CDR3 is TGTGCCAGCAGCATACCTGAGTCGGGCTACGAGCAGTACTTC. Its protein product is CASSIPESGYEQYF.

CDR3 sequence: CASTYLGGTYGYTF. Written as DNA, the CDR3 is TGTGCCAGCACCTACCTCGGGGGGACCTATGGCTACACCTTC. The chain recombines TRBV6-5 with TRBJ1-2; TRBD1 might be the D (5 bases). Trimming removed 7 bases from V and 4 bases from J, with 16 bases in between. CDR1 is MNHEY and CDR2 is SVGAGI in the germline V gene. The CDR3 length is 14 residues.

This sequence joins TRBV9 and TRBJ1-1, with D possibly being TRBD1 (5 bases). The CDR3 contains 13 residues. With 0 bases removed from V and 7 bases from J, the gap between germline ends came to 10 bases. CDR1 is SGDLS, CDR2 YYNGEE, per germline. CDR3 bases: TGTGCCAGCAGCGTAGGCGGGGGTGTTGAAGCTTTCTTT. Translating gives CASSVGGGVEAFF.

The chain couples TRBV19 to TRBJ1-3; 8 nucleotides match TRBD1. The germline gives CDR1 LNHDA, CDR2 SQIVND (reference sequence). Trimming cost V 10 bases and J 0 bases; bases outside gene matches: 14. This CDR3 has 17 residues. In nucleotides, the CDR3 is TGTGCCACCCGAGGGACAGGCGCGATTAGCTCTGGAAACACCATATATTTT. Its translation is CATRGTGAISSGNTIYF.

The rearrangement joins TRBV2 to TRBJ2-1, with D possibly TRBD2 on 5 matching bases. V was clipped by 4 bases and J by 8 bases, with 6 bases between them. This CDR3 contains 11 residues. Germline V gene sequence: CDR1 SNHLY, CDR2 FYNNEI. This CDR3 is CASSGGYEQFF. The CDR3 nucleotides read TGTGCCAGCAGTGGCGGGTATGAGCAGTTCTTC.

The rearrangement links TRBV6-2 or TRBV6-3 to TRBJ2-1, with D possibly being TRBD1 (5 bases). Trimming stripped 2 bases from V and 10 bases from J, with 6 bases between. CDR1 is MNHEY and CDR2 is SVGEGT in the germline V gene. The CDR3 length is 11 residues. The CDR3 spells CASSYRGEQFF. The CDR3 nucleotides are TGTGCCAGCAGTTACAGGGGCGAGCAGTTCTTC.